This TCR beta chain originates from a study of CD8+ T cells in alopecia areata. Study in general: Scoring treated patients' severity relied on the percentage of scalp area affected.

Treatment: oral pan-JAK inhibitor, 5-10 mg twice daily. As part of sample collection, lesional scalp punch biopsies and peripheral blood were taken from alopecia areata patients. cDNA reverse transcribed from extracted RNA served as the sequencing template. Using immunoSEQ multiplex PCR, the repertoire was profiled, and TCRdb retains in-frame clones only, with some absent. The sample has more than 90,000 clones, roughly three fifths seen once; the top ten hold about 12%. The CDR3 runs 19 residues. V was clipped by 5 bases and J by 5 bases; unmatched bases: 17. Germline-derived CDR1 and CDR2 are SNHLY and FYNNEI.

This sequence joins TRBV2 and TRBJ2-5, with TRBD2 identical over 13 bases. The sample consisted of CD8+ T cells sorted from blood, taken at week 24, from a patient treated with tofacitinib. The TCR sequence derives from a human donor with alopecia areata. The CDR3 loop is CASSFSTLTSGGPGETQYF. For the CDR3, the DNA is TGTGCCAGCAGTTTTTCCACCCTGACTAGCGGGGGGCCGGGGGAGACCCAGTACTTC.